A single sample gave rise to the 19 T cell receptor beta chains below, sequenced in a study of cytomegalovirus exposure and HLA in healthy donors (dated by TCRdb to about 2017). The method was the immunoSEQ multiplex PCR assay. A mixture of 60 forward primers for TCR Vbeta segments and 13 reverse primers for TCR Jbeta segments was used in the multiplex PCR. TCRdb stores this immuneACCESS table with in-frame sequences only. Part of the clones is absent; in the studies checked, under half of the shortfall reflects unresolved V genes, and no reason is known for the rest. This sample is represented by around 150,000 clones; 80% of them were singletons. About 4.3% of the sample rests with the top ten. Sequencing input: PBMCs. The receptors come from a man aged 30 to 39 in good health and CMV-seronegative.

The J gene is TRBJ2-7, the V gene TRBV27, with 8 bases identical to TRBD2. Germline CDR1 is MNHEY and CDR2 is SMNVEV (reference sequence). The CDR3 sequence is 16 residues long. The J segment lost 0 bases and the V segment lost 3 bases, leaving 7 bases of the junction unmatched. The CDR3 sequence: CASSFSGGSSSYEQYF. DNA of the CDR3: TGTGCCAGCAGTTTTTCGGGGGGGTCTAGCTCCTACGAGCAGTACTTC.

This clone turned up a few times. The chain employs TRBV19 and TRBJ1-6; possibly TRBD1 for D (6 bases). CDR1 LNHDA and CDR2 SQIVND come from the germline V gene (reference sequence). The V and J ends lost 6 bases and 9 bases respectively, with 18 bases between them. The CDR3 length is 15 residues. CDR3: CASSIQGEMGSPLHF. The CDR3 DNA is TGTGCCAGTAGCATACAGGGTGAAATGGGTTCACCCCTCCACTTT.

The chain is built from TRBV28 and TRBJ1-2; TRBD1 matches 8 bases. The germline gives CDR1 MDHEN, CDR2 SYDVKM. J gave up 5 bases and V 6 bases, and 20 bases lay outside the gene matches. This CDR3 has 18 residues. In DNA form, the CDR3 reads TGTGCCAGCAGCTTACCCCTACAGGGGGATGGCTCCTCGTATGGCTACACCTTC. Protein sequence: CASSLPLQGDGSSYGYTF.

The chain employs TRBV7-9 and TRBJ2-3; 7 positions agree with TRBD1. Trimming took 7 bases from V and 1 from J; bases not matched to a gene: 11. The CDR3 runs to 16 residues. Per the germline V gene, CDR1 is SEHNR and CDR2 is FQNEAQ (reference sequence). The CDR3 coding sequence is TGTGCCAGCAACCCTAAAACGGGACAGCGCACAGATACGCAGTATTTT. As protein: CASNPKTGQRTDTQYF.

Only a few counts were recorded for this clone. The chain is built from TRBV27 and TRBJ2-7; D unresolved. V was shortened by 6 bases and J by 7 bases, with 13 bases between the two germline ends. Germline V gives CDR1 MNHEY, CDR2 SMNVEV (reference sequence). The CDR3 runs 12 residues. CDR3 bases: TGTGCCAGCAGCGCACCGGCGCGGGAGCAGTACTTC. It codes for CASSAPAREQYF.

This rearrangement joins TRBV19 to TRBJ1-5; D gene unclear. The CDR3 sequence is 13 residues long. Germline V gene lookup returns CDR1 LNHDA and CDR2 SQIVND (reference sequence). V was clipped by 9 bases and J by 5 bases, with 14 bases between them. The CDR3 DNA is TGTGCCAGAGGGTGGAGGCCACATCAGCCCCAGCATTTT. As protein: CARGWRPHQPQHF.

The V gene is TRBV14, the J gene TRBJ2-2, with D perhaps matching TRBD2 (5 bases). CDR1 and CDR2 from the germline V gene are SGHDN and FVKESK. The CDR3 runs 16 residues. Trimming took 4 bases from V and 0 from J, leaving 12 bases between them. CDR3 protein: CASSRRGFANTGELFF. The CDR3 nucleotides read TGTGCCAGCAGCCGCCGGGGTTTCGCGAACACCGGGGAGCTGTTTTTT.

The chain recombines TRBV19 with TRBJ2-5; D gene ambiguous. CDR3 length: 14 amino acids. Trimming left V 6 bases short and J 2 bases short, with 13 bases between. The germline gives CDR1 LNHDA, CDR2 SQIVND (reference sequence). The CDR3 loop reads CASRPTGGQETQYF. The CDR3 DNA reads TGTGCCAGTAGGCCCACGGGTGGACAAGAGACCCAGTACTTC.

This clone was seen once. The CDR3 DNA reads as TGTGCCTGGACCCCTCAGTCCACCGGGGAGCTGTTTTTT. Encoded protein: CAWTPQSTGELFF. The chain has TRBV30 and TRBJ2-2, with D hard to call. CDR1 is GTSNPN, CDR2 SVGIG, per germline (reference sequence). V gave up 4 bases and J gave up 4 bases, with 10 bases separating them. This CDR3 spans 13 amino acids. The full variable domain, in which reference TRBV30 and TRBJ2-2 provide the parts outside the CDR3, is SQTIHQWPATLVQPVGSPLSLECTVEGTSNPNLYWYRQAAGRGLQLLFYSVGIGQISSEVPQNLSASRPQDRQFILSSKKLLLSDSGFYLCAWTPQSTGELFFGEGSRLTVL.

The rearrangement uses TRBV6-5 and TRBJ1-4, with D perhaps TRBD1 (6 bases). The V end lost 5 bases, the J end lost 8 bases, and 18 bases lay between the germline ends. Germline V gene data show CDR1 as MNHEY and CDR2 as SVGAGI. The CDR3 loop spans 15 amino acids. CDR3 bases: TGTGCCAGCAGTCGGTCCGGGAAGAGGGGGGAAAAACTGTTTTTT. Translation gives CASSRSGKRGEKLFF.

The chain carries TRBV28 and TRBJ2-7, with D tentatively TRBD1 (5 bases). CDR3 size: 10 residues. Between the trimmed V and J ends, which lost 4 bases and 7 bases, there was a span of 5 bases. Germline loops: CDR1 MDHEN, CDR2 SYDVKM. This chain's CDR3 is CASSYREQYF. CDR3 in DNA: TGTGCCAGCAGTTACAGGGAGCAGTACTTC.

This clone was seen a handful of times. V gene TRBV29-1 combines with J gene TRBJ1-2; 9 bases align to TRBD1. The CDR3 contains 15 residues. J gave up 8 bases and V 5 bases, and 15 bases lay outside the gene matches. The germline CDR1 and CDR2 sequences are SQVTM and ANQGSEA. CDR3 sequence: CSVLTTTDRGGGYTF. The CDR3 DNA follows: TGCAGCGTTCTCACAACAACGGACAGGGGAGGCGGCTACACCTTC.

The chain couples TRBV7-2 to TRBJ2-3; 9 nucleotides agree with TRBD2. This CDR3 comprises 16 residues. Trimming removed 3 bases from V and 2 bases from J; junction bases left unmatched: 6. Germline CDR1 reads SGHTA; CDR2 reads FQGNSA. The CDR3 DNA follows: TGTGCCAGCAGCTTCCCAGCGGGGGGATACACAGATACGCAGTATTTT. It specifies CASSFPAGGYTDTQYF.

The genes are TRBV28 and TRBJ1-4; D is unclear. This CDR3 has 13 amino acids. The germline gives CDR1 MDHEN, CDR2 SYDVKM. The V and J ends lost 9 bases and 7 bases respectively, with 15 bases between them. CDR3 in amino acids: CASIPRRGEKLFF. The CDR3 nucleotides are TGTGCCAGTATCCCGAGGAGAGGTGAAAAACTGTTTTTT.

This chain uses TRBV7-6 with TRBJ1-1, with unresolved D. Per germline, CDR1 SGHVS and CDR2 FNYEAQ. Trimming took off 5 bases at V and 2 bases at J, with 15 bases between the two ends. The CDR3 has 15 amino acids. The CDR3 nucleotides are TGTGCCAGCAGCCCCCAGGCGGGGTTTAACACTGAAGCTTTCTTT. Translation: CASSPQAGFNTEAFF.

This chain uses TRBV1 with TRBJ2-1; the table's D gene call, TRBD2, was not cross checked with the DNA. TRBV1 is flagged as a pseudogene. The CDR3 runs 16 residues. Written as DNA, the CDR3 is TGCACCAGCAGCCCCCGAGCTAGCGGGGGGGCTGGGGAGCAGTTCTTC. It yields the protein CTSSPRASGGAGEQFF.

The chain employs TRBV18 and TRBJ2-1, with 8 nucleotides matching TRBD2. The CDR3 sequence is 17 residues long. CDR1 and CDR2 (germline): KGHSH, LQKENI. J gave up 8 bases and V 3 bases, and 15 bases lay outside the gene matches. The CDR3 sequence: CASSPWELAGSEDEQFF. The CDR3 coding sequence is TGTGCCAGCTCACCTTGGGAGCTAGCGGGTTCCGAAGATGAGCAGTTCTTC.

The chain is built from TRBV7-2 and TRBJ2-1; D is perhaps TRBD2 (6 bases). The V end was cut by 1 base, the J end by 12 bases, with 10 bases between. CDR1 SGHTA and CDR2 FQGNSA come from the germline V gene. CDR3 length: 12 amino acids. In DNA form, the CDR3 reads TGTGCCAGCAGCTTAGTAACTAGCAGGCAGTTCTTC. Translated: CASSLVTSRQFF.

The DNA for the CDR3 is TGTGCCAGCAGCTTAGATGGCGGGGGCACAGATACGCAGTATTTT. Amino acid sequence: CASSLDGGGTDTQYF. The V call is TRBV7-3, the J call TRBJ2-3, with a weak D call TRBD2 (6 bases). Germline CDR1 reads SGHTA; CDR2 reads FQGTGA. The CDR3 length is 15 residues. V gave up 2 bases and J gave up 1 base, with 10 bases separating them.